Presented here are 15 T cell receptor beta chains from one specimen sequenced in a study of cytomegalovirus exposure and HLA in healthy donors. Using immunoSEQ multiplex PCR, the repertoire was profiled, and TCRdb retains in-frame clones only, with some absent. Of almost 65,000 clones detected, 80% to 90% appear once; the ten largest clones hold around 1.7%. The source material was PBMCs. The source is a woman between 18 and 30 years old in good health and CMV-seronegative.

The J gene is TRBJ2-4, the V gene TRBV18; the match to TRBD1 covers 7 bases. Per germline, CDR1 KGHSH and CDR2 LQKENI. The trim removed 3 bases at V and 5 bases at J, leaving 7 bases unmatched. The CDR3 totals 15 residues. The CDR3 nucleotides are TGTGCCAGCTCACCCAATATAGACAGGGAAAACATTCAGTACTTC. Its translation is CASSPNIDRENIQYF.

This chain links TRBV27 with TRBJ2-2; 7 bases agree with TRBD2. The germline CDR1 and CDR2 sequences are MNHEY and SMNVEV (reference sequence). The CDR3 loop spans 12 amino acids. V dropped 5 bases and J dropped 9; count of bases not matched to a gene: 3. CDR3 sequence: CASSGGERELFF. CDR3 in DNA: TGTGCCAGCAGTGGGGGGGAGCGGGAGCTGTTTTTT.

The J gene is TRBJ1-1, the V gene TRBV15; D possibly corresponds to TRBD1 (5 bases). Trimming cost V 3 bases and J 3 bases, with 11 bases left between them. This CDR3 has 14 amino acids. Germline assignment: CDR1 LNHNV and CDR2 YYDKDF (reference sequence). As DNA, the CDR3 is TGTGCCACCAGCAGGGAAACAGGCTACACTGAAGCTTTCTTT. It encodes CATSRETGYTEAFF.

The chain employs TRBV2 and TRBJ2-1; D is unclear. This CDR3 region has 11 residues. Germline-derived CDR1 and CDR2 are SNHLY and FYNNEI. The CDR3 bases are TGTGTCTCTAGCTCCTACAATGAGCAGTTCTTC. It specifies CVSSSYNEQFF.

This rearrangement joins TRBV11-2 to TRBJ1-5; D possibly corresponds to TRBD1 (5 bases). Germline CDR1 and CDR2: SGHAT and FQNNGV. The CDR3 spans 14 residues. Trimming took 1 base from V and 7 from J, leaving 11 bases between them. CDR3 DNA: TGTGCCAGCAGCTTAGCGGGCAGGGAACAGCCCCAGCATTTT. Encoded protein: CASSLAGREQPQHF. The entire variable domain, with the rest obtained from reference TRBV11-2 and TRBJ1-5, is as follows: EAGVAQSPRYKIIEKRQSVAFWCNPISGHATLYWYQQILGQGPKLLIQFQNNGVVDDSQLPKDRFSAERLKGVDSTLKIQPAKLEDSAVYLCASSLAGREQPQHFGDGTRLSIL.

The rearrangement joins TRBV9 to TRBJ2-7; perhaps TRBD1 as D (5 bases). The CDR3 is made up of 14 amino acids. V was cut by 0 bases and J by 5 bases, with 12 bases left in between. Germline V gene lookup returns CDR1 SGDLS and CDR2 YYNGEE. The DNA for the CDR3 is TGTGCCAGCAGCGTAGCTCCCACGGACAACGAGCAGTACTTC. Its translation: CASSVAPTDNEQYF.

V and J are TRBV5-1 and TRBJ2-5; 7 bases line up with TRBD1. The V gene's germline CDR1 is SGHRS and CDR2 YFSETQ. V lost 3 bases to trimming and J lost 1 base; unmatched junction nucleotides: 12. The CDR3 is 17 residues long. DNA of the CDR3: TGCGCCAGCAGCTGGGGATACAGGGGCAGCGTCCAAGAGACCCAGTACTTC. It specifies CASSWGYRGSVQETQYF.

This clone was recorded only once. This chain joins TRBV4-2 and TRBJ2-1; TRBD2 matches 11 bases. CDR1 and CDR2 from the germline V gene are LGHNA and YNFKEQ. This CDR3 has 18 residues. V was clipped by 4 bases and J by 6 bases; unmatched bases: 14. The CDR3 DNA follows: TGTGCCAGCAGCCCCAAGAGAATAATACTAGCGGGAGTCAATGAGCAGTTCTTC. It encodes CASSPKRIILAGVNEQFF.

The CDR3 bases are TGTGCCAGCAGCCCCATCGGGGGGGCCGGCGGGGAGCTGTTTTTT. Translated, it gives CASSPIGGAGGELFF. The chain recombines TRBV7-3 with TRBJ2-2; 8 bases match TRBD2. The CDR3 consists of 15 residues. Germline trimming cut 5 bases from V and 7 bases from J; bases unmatched to any gene: 9. CDR1 SGHTA and CDR2 FQGTGA come from the germline V gene.

The chain uses TRBV28 and TRBJ2-7; TRBD1 aligns across 10 bases. V lost 11 bases to trimming and J lost 6 bases; unmatched junction nucleotides: 7. Germline values: CDR1 MDHEN, CDR2 SYDVKM. CDR3 length: 12 amino acids. CDR3 region: CAGGTGAGEQYF. DNA for the CDR3: TGTGCCGGCGGGACAGGGGCGGGCGAGCAGTACTTC.

The chain couples TRBV27 to TRBJ2-5; possibly TRBD2 for D (5 bases). The CDR3 extends over 13 amino acids. Trimming removed 4 bases at V and 2 bases at J, with 8 bases between. Per the germline V gene, CDR1 is MNHEY and CDR2 is SMNVEV (reference sequence). The CDR3 sequence is CASSWQRQETQYF. CDR3 sequence (DNA): TGTGCCAGCAGTTGGCAGCGGCAAGAGACCCAGTACTTC.

The V and J genes are TRBV18 and TRBJ1-1; no firm D call. The germline V gene encodes CDR1 KGHSH and CDR2 LQKENI. Trimming took off 5 bases at V and 1 base at J, with 14 bases between the two ends. This CDR3 spans 15 amino acids. The CDR3 spells CASSSTITGNTEAFF. CDR3 DNA sequence: TGTGCCAGCTCATCGACCATCACGGGGAACACTGAAGCTTTCTTT. The full variable domain, with the rest looked up from reference TRBV18 and TRBJ1-1, is NAGVMQNPRHLVRRRGQEARLRCSPMKGHSHVYWYRQLPEEGLKFMVYLQKENIIDESGMPKERFSAEFPKEGPSILRIQQVVRGDSAAYFCASSSTITGNTEAFFGQGTRLTVV.

This clone is a singleton in its sample. V gene TRBV13 combines with J gene TRBJ1-2; tentative D call: TRBD1 (6 bases). This CDR3 is built from 14 residues. Trimming left V 5 bases short and J 8 bases short, with 18 bases between. Per the germline V gene, CDR1 is PRHDT and CDR2 is FYEKMQ (reference sequence). This CDR3 reads CASSTEGGARGYTF. The DNA for the CDR3 is TGTGCCAGCAGCACCGAGGGGGGGGCGAGGGGCTACACCTTC.

This clone was seen only once. The chain recombines TRBV4-3 with TRBJ1-2; D is unresolved. Germline V lookup: CDR1 LGHNA, CDR2 YSLEER. Trimming stripped 1 base from V and 8 bases from J, with 17 bases between. The CDR3 sequence is 15 residues long. DNA of the CDR3: TGCGCCAGCAGCCAAGTAGTGACTTTGGCGTGGGGCTACACCTTC. It yields the protein CASSQVVTLAWGYTF.

This chain joins TRBV7-8 and TRBJ2-2, with D perhaps TRBD2 (5 bases). Germline assignment: CDR1 SGHVS and CDR2 FQNEAQ. The CDR3 loop spans 16 amino acids. The germline V and J ends were trimmed by 4 bases and 4 bases, with 16 bases remaining between them. The CDR3: CASSSTPARGTGELFF. The DNA of the CDR3 is TGTGCCAGCAGCTCCACCCCTGCCCGGGGCACCGGGGAGCTGTTTTTT.